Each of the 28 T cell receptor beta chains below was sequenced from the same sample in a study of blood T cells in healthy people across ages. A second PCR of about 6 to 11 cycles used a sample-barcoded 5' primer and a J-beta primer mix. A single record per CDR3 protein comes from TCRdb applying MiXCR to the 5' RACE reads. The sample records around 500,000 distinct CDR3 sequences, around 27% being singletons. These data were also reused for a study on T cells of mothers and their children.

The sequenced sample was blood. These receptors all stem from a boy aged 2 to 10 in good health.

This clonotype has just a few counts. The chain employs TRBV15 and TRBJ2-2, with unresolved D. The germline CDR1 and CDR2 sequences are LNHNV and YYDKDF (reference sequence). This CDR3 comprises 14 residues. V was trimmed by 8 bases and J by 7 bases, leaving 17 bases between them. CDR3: CATPLTKTSGELFF. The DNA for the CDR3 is TGTGCCACCCCCCTTACTAAAACGAGCGGGGAGCTGTTTTTT.

The CDR3 loop is CSADPGGARETQYF. The CDR3 nucleotides are TGCAGTGCTGATCCAGGGGGTGCGCGAGAGACCCAGTACTTC. This chain links TRBV20-1 with TRBJ2-5; TRBD1 matches at 7 bases. CDR3 length equals 14 residues. Looked up from germline, CDR1 is DFQATT and CDR2 is SNEGSKA (reference sequence). V dropped 5 bases and J dropped 4; count of bases not matched to a gene: 10.

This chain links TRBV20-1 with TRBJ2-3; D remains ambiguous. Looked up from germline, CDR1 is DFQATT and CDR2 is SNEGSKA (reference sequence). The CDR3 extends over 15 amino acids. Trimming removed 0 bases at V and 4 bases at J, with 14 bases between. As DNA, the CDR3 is TGCAGTGCTAGAGACCATAGCCGTGTCCCAGATACGCAGTATTTT. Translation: CSARDHSRVPDTQYF.

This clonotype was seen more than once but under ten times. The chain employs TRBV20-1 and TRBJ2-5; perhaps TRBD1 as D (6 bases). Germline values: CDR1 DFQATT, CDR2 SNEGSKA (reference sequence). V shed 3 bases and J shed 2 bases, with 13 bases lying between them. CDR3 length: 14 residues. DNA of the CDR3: TGCAGTGCTAGTGTCACAGGGCGACAAGAGACCCAGTACTTC. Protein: CSASVTGRQETQYF.

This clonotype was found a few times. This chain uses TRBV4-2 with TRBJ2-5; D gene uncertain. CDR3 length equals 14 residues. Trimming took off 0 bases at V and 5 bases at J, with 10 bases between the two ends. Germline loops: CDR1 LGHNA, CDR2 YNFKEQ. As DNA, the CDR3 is TGTGCCAGCAGCCAAGATCGGAAGGTTGAGACCCAGTACTTC. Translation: CASSQDRKVETQYF.

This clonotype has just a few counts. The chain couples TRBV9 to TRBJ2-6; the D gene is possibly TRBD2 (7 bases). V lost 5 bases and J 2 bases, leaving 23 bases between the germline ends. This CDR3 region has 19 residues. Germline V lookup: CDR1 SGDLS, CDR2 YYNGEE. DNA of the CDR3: TGTGCCAGCAGTAGAGGGGGGGCGACAGGCCTCCCTGGGGCCAACGTCCTGACTTTC. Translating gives CASSRGGATGLPGANVLTF.

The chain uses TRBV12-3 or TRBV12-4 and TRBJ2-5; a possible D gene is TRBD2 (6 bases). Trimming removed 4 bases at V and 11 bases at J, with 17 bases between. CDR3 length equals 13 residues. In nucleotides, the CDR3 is TGTGCCAGCAGTTCGGGAGAATTGAGTGAGCAGTACTTC. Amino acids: CASSSGELSEQYF.

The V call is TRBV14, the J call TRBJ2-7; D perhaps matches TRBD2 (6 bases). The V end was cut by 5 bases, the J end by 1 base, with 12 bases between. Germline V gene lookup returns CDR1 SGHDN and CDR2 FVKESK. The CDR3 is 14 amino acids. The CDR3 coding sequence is TGTGCCAGCAGCGTCGGAGGGAGATCCTACGAGCAGTACTTC. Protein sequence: CASSVGGRSYEQYF.

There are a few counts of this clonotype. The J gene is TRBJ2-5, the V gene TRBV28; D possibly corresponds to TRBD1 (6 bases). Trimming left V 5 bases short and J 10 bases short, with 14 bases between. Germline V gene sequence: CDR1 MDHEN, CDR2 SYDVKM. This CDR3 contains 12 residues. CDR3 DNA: TGTGCCAGCAGTCAGGGGAAGAGTGGCCAGTACTTC. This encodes CASSQGKSGQYF.

The CDR3 DNA sequence: TGTGCCAGCAGTGGGCGCGGGACAGGGACGTACGAGCAGTACTTC. As protein: CASSGRGTGTYEQYF. The V call is TRBV2, the J call TRBJ2-1, with 9 nucleotides matching TRBD1. The closer fit of TRBJ2-7 to the DNA end suggests the J call may be wrong. The CDR3 length is 15 residues. Germline loops: CDR1 SNHLY, CDR2 FYNNEI.

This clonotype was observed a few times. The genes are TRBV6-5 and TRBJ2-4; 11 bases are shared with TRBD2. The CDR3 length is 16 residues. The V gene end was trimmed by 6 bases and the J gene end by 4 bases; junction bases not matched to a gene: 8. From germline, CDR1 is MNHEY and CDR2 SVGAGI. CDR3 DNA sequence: TGTGCCAGCAGCCGGGGGGGACTAGCGGATAAAAACATTCAGTACTTC. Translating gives CASSRGGLADKNIQYF.

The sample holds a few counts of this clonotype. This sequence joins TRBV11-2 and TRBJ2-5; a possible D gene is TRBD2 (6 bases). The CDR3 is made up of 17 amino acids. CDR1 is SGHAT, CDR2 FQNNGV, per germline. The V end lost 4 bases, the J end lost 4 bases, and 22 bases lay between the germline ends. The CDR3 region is CASSSRLGTPDRETQYF. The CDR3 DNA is TGTGCCAGCAGCTCACGACTAGGGACCCCTGACAGAGAGACCCAGTACTTC.

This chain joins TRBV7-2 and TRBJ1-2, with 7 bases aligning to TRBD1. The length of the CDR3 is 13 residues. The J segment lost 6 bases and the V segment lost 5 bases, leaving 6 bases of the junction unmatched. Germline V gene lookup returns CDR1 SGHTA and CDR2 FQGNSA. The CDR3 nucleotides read TGTGCCAGCAGCGGGAGACAGGGTGATGGCTACACCTTC. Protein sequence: CASSGRQGDGYTF. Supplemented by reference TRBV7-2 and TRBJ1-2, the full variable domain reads GAGVSQSPSNKVTEKGKDVELRCDPISGHTALYWYRQSLGQGLEFLIYFQGNSAPDKSGLPSDRFSAERTGGSVSTLTIQRTQQEDSAVYLCASSGRQGDGYTFGSGTRLTVV.

As DNA, the CDR3 is TGTGCCAGCGCTACAGGGCTTTATAGCAATCAGCCCCAGCATTTT. This gives the protein CASATGLYSNQPQHF. The rearrangement links TRBV27 to TRBJ1-5; tentatively, D is TRBD1 (6 bases). Germline CDR1 is MNHEY and CDR2 is SMNVEV (reference sequence). Trimming cost V 8 bases and J 0 bases, with 14 bases left between them. The CDR3 is made up of 15 amino acids.

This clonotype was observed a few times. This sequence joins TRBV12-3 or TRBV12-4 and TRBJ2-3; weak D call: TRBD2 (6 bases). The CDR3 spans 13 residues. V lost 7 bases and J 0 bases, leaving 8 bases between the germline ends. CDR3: CASMGGSTDTQYF. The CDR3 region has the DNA TGTGCCAGCATGGGGGGAAGCACAGATACGCAGTATTTT.

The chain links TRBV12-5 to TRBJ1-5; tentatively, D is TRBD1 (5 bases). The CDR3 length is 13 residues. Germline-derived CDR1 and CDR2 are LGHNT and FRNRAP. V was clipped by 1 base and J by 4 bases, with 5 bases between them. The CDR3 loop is CASGLEGNQPQHF. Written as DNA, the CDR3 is TGTGCTAGTGGTTTGGAGGGGAATCAGCCCCAGCATTTT.

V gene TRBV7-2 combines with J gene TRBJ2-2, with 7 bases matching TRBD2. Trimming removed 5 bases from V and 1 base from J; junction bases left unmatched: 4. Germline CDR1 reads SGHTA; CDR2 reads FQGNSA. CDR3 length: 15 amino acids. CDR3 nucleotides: TGTGCCAGCAGCGCCGGGGGGATGAACACCGGGGAGCTGTTTTTT. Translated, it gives CASSAGGMNTGELFF.

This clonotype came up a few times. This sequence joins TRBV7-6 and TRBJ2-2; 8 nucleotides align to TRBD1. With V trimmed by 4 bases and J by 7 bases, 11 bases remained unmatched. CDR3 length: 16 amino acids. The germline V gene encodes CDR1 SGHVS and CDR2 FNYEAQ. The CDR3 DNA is TGTGCCAGCAGCTACATTCAGACAGGGGAAGGCGGGGAGCTGTTTTTT. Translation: CASSYIQTGEGGELFF. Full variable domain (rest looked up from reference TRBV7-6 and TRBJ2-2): GAGVSQSPRYKVTKRGQDVALRCDPISGHVSLYWYRQALGQGPEFLTYFNYEAQQDKSGLPNDRFSAERPEGSISTLTIQRTEQRDSAMYRCASSYIQTGEGGELFFGEGSRLTVL.

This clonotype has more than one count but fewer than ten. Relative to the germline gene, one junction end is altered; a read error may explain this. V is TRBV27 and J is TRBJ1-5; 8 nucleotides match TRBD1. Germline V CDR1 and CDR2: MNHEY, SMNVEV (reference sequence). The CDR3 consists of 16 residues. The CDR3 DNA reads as TGTGCCAGCAGTTTATACGGGACAGGATTCAATCAGCCCCGGCATTTT. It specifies CASSLYGTGFNQPRHF.

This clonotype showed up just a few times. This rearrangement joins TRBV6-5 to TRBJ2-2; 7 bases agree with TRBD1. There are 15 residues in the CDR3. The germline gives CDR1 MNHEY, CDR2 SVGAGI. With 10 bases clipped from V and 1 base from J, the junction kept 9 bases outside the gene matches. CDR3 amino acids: CANRSGTENTGELFF. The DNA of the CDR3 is TGTGCCAACCGCTCCGGGACAGAGAACACCGGGGAGCTGTTTTTT.

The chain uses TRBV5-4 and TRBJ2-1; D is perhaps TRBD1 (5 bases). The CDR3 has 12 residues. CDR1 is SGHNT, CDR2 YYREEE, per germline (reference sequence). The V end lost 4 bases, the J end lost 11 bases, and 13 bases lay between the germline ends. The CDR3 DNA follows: TGTGCCAGCAGCCCCGGCGAGGACAAGCAGTTCTTC. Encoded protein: CASSPGEDKQFF.

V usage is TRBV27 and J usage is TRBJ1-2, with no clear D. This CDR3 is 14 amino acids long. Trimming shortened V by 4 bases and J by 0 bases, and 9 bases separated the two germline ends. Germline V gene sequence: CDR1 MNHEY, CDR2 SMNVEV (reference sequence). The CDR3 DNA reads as TGTGCCAGCAGTTACAGAGCTTCTAACTATGGCTACACCTTC. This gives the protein CASSYRASNYGYTF.

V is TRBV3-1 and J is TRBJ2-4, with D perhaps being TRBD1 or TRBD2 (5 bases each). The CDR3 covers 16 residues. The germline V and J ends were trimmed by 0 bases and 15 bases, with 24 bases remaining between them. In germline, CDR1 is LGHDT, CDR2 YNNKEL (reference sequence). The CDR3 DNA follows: TGTGCCAGCAGCCAAGAACCGGGGCTAGCCGGAAACATGGCGTACTTC. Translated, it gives CASSQEPGLAGNMAYF.

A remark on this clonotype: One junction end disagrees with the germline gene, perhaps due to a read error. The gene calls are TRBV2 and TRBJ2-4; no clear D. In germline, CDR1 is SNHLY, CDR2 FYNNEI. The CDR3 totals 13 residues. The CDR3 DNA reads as TGTGCCAGCAGTGAAGAAAGACCCCAGAAGATGGACTTC. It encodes CASSEERPQKMDF.

The CDR3 is CASRGIEQYF. The CDR3 coding sequence is TGTGCCAGCAGGGGAATCGAGCAGTACTTC. The chain is built from TRBV12-3 or TRBV12-4 and TRBJ2-5; D unresolved. TRBJ2-7 explains the end of the DNA better; the J call may be wrong. This CDR3 contains 10 residues.

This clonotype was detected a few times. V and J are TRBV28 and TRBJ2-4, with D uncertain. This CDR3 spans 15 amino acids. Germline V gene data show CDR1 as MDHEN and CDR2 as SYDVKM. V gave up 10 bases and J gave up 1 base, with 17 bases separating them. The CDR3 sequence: CATRRPGRAKNIQYF. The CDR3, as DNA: TGTGCCACTCGGCGGCCTGGGCGGGCCAAAAACATTCAGTACTTC. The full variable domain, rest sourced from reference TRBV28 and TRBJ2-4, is DVKVTQSSRYLVKRTGEKVFLECVQDMDHENMFWYRQDPGLGLRLIYFSYDVKMKEKGDIPEGYSVSREKKERFSLILESASTNQTSMYLCATRRPGRAKNIQYFGAGTRLSVL.

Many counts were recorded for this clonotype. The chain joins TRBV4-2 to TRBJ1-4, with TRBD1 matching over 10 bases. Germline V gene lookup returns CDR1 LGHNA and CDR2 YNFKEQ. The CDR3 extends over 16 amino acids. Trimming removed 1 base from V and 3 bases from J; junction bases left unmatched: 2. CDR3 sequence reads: CASSQAGQGANEKLFF. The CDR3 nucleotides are TGTGCCAGCAGCCAAGCCGGACAGGGGGCTAATGAAAAACTGTTTTTT.

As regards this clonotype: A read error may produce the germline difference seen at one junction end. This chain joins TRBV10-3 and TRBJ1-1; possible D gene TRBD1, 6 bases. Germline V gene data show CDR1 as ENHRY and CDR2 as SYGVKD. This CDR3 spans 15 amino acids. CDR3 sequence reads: CAIGERRGSGTEAFF. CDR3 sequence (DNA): TGTGCCATCGGTGAGAGGAGGGGGTCGGGCACTGAAGCTTTCTTT.